These T cell receptor beta chains were read from a single sample in a study of T cells in Graves' hyperthyroidism and ophthalmopathy. MiXCR, run by TCRdb on the multiplex PCR reads, gives a single entry per CDR3 protein. This table holds a few hundred thousand distinct CDR3 sequences, about 46% found once. Sequencing was carried out using peripheral blood or thyroid tissue (not recorded which). These receptors all come from an adult woman with Graves' disease, either hyperthyroidism or ophthalmopathy (not recorded which). The CDR3 runs from the conserved cysteine through the conserved F or W. Fields, in order: V gene, J gene, clone size, D gene, CDR3 protein, CDR3 DNA. D genes are given only for firm matches. A row's size may be missing; if present it is once, few, many or a size class.

V: TRBV24-1; J: TRBJ2-7; size: few; D: TRBD1; CDR3: CATSDPGQGYEQYF; DNA: TGTGCCACCAGTGATCCCGGACAGGGCTACGAGCAGTACTTC
V: TRBV7-8; J: TRBJ1-2; size: -; D: -; CDR3: CASSQVGTARVSNYGYTF; DNA: TGCGCCAGCAGCCAAGTGGGAACTGCCAGGGTTTCGAACTATGGCTACACCTTC
V: TRBV6-2/TRBV6-3; J: TRBJ2-2; size: few; D: TRBD2; CDR3: CASSYQRDNTGELFF; DNA: TGTGCCAGCAGTTACCAGCGGGATAACACCGGGGAGCTGTTTTTT
V: TRBV10-3; J: TRBJ1-6; size: -; D: -; CDR3: CATCDGRSSSPLHF; DNA: TGTGCCACCTGCGACGGACGATCAAGTTCACCCCTCCACTTT
V: TRBV7-9; J: TRBJ1-5; size: -; D: -; CDR3: CASSISFSYEPQHF; DNA: TGTGCCAGTAGCATCTCTTTCTCTTATGAGCCCCAGCATTTT
V: TRBV29-1; J: TRBJ2-7; size: -; D: TRBD1; CDR3: CSVAGGRGLYEQYF; DNA: TGCAGCGTTGCAGGGGGCAGGGGGTTGTACGAGCAGTACTTC
V: TRBV7-9; J: TRBJ2-3; size: -; D: TRBD2; CDR3: CASSLLAGVTDTQYF; DNA: TGTGCCAGCAGCCTACTAGCGGGAGTGACAGATACGCAGTATTTT
V: TRBV10-1; J: TRBJ2-7; size: many; D: -; CDR3: CASSEGTSTPEQYF; DNA: TGCGCCAGCAGTGAGGGGACTTCGACCCCCGAGCAGTACTTC
V: TRBV5-5; J: TRBJ1-5; size: many; D: -; CDR3: CASSSGTPGQPQHF; DNA: TGTGCCAGCAGCTCGGGGACGCCTGGTCAGCCCCAGCATTTT
V: TRBV12-3/TRBV12-4; J: TRBJ2-7; size: -; D: -; CDR3: CAPRNPQGGSYEQYF; DNA: TGTGCCCCAAGGAACCCACAGGGCGGCTCCTACGAGCAGTACTTC
V: TRBV5-4; J: TRBJ2-5; size: once; D: TRBD1; CDR3: CAIASDRGETQYF; DNA: TGTGCGATAGCTTCGGACAGGGGGGAGACCCAGTACTTC
V: TRBV7-8; J: TRBJ2-5; size: -; D: -; CDR3: CASSHDGGRGQETQYF; DNA: TGTGCCAGCAGCCACGACGGGGGGCGAGGACAAGAGACCCAGTACTTC
V: TRBV20-1; J: TRBJ2-3; size: many; D: -; CDR3: CSARISSTDTQYF; DNA: TGCAGTGCTAGAATTTCTAGCACAGATACGCAGTATTTT
V: TRBV6-5; J: TRBJ1-2; size: few; D: TRBD1; CDR3: CASSLRTGNRYGYTF; DNA: TGTGCCAGCAGTCTTAGGACAGGGAACCGCTATGGCTACACCTTC
V: TRBV2; J: TRBJ2-1; size: -; D: TRBD1; CDR3: CASSKGQATQFF; DNA: TGTGCCAGCAGTAAGGGACAGGCTACGCAGTTCTTC
V: TRBV2; J: TRBJ2-5; size: many; D: -; CDR3: CASNKGLGETQYF; DNA: TGTGCCAGCAACAAGGGGCTAGGAGAGACCCAGTACTTC
V: TRBV29-1; J: TRBJ2-5; size: many; D: TRBD2; CDR3: CSVEDPRAGREPQYF; DNA: TGCAGCGTTGAAGATCCTAGAGCAGGGCGGGAGCCCCAGTACTTC
V: TRBV19; J: TRBJ1-2; size: many; D: -; CDR3: CASSMGRRYDGYTF; DNA: TGTGCCAGTAGTATGGGCAGGAGGTACGATGGCTACACCTTC
V: TRBV29-1; J: TRBJ2-7; size: -; D: -; CDR3: CSVEGGTLPYEQYF; DNA: TGCAGCGTTGAAGGGGGAACACTTCCCTACGAGCAGTACTTC
V: TRBV20-1; J: TRBJ2-7; size: -; D: -; CDR3: CSVRLRRDSVREQYF; DNA: TGCAGTGTTAGACTTAGGCGGGACTCGGTACGGGAGCAGTACTTC
V: TRBV2; J: TRBJ2-5; size: -; D: -; CDR3: CAGSEAPATLGGTQYF; DNA: TGTGCCGGCAGTGAAGCGCCGGCCACCCTTGGCGGGACCCAGTACTTC
V: TRBV10-3; J: TRBJ2-1; size: -; D: TRBD2; CDR3: CAISEPPGLAGFEQFF; DNA: TGTGCCATCAGTGAGCCACCGGGACTAGCGGGGTTTGAGCAGTTCTTC
V: TRBV12-3/TRBV12-4; J: TRBJ2-7; size: -; D: TRBD2; CDR3: CASSLPSGTNEQYF; DNA: TGTGCCAGCAGCTTGCCTAGCGGCACAAACGAGCAGTACTTC
V: TRBV7-9; J: TRBJ2-7; size: -; D: TRBD1; CDR3: CASSLAGSAGGYGEQYF; DNA: TGTGCCAGCAGCTTAGCGGGGTCGGCAGGGGGATACGGAGAGCAGTACTTC